The T cell receptor (beta chain) under discussion was sequenced for a study of T cells in Graves' hyperthyroidism and ophthalmopathy. Study-wide results and limits: Expanded thyroid clonotypes (above 0.001) were mostly also found in blood.

V was clipped by 5 bases and J by 4 bases, with 15 bases between them. The length of the CDR3 is 15 residues. Germline lookup yields CDR1 MNHNS and CDR2 SASEGT. This clonotype was seen at least ten times. Its antigen is still unknown. TCR beta CDR3 sequences were amplified from RNA transcripts. The study used the HTBI primer set for a first-round RT-PCR of the TCR CDR3. One entry per CDR3 protein, called by TCRdb with MiXCR from the multiplex PCR reads. The profile shows roughly 500,000 distinct CDR3 sequences, approximately 16% of them singletons. The sequenced sample was blood. This clonotype was obtained from a woman under 40 with Graves' ophthalmopathy. V gene TRBV6-1 combines with J gene TRBJ2-1; D gene ambiguous. The CDR3 DNA sequence: TGTGCCAGCAGTTATCCCCTTAGCTCATACAATGAGCAGTTCTTC. This gives the protein CASSYPLSSYNEQFF.